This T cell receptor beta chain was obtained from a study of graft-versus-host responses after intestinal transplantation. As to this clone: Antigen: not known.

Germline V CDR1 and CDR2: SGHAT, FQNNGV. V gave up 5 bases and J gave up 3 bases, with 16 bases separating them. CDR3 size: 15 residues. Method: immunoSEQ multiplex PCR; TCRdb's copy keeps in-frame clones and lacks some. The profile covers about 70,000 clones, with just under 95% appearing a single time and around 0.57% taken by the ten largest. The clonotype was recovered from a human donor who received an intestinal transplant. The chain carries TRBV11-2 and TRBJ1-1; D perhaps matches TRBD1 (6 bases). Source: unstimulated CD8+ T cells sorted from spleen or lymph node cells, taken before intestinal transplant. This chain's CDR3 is CASSEPIRGDTEAFF. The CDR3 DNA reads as TGTGCCAGCAGCGAGCCTATCAGGGGAGACACTGAAGCTTTCTTT.